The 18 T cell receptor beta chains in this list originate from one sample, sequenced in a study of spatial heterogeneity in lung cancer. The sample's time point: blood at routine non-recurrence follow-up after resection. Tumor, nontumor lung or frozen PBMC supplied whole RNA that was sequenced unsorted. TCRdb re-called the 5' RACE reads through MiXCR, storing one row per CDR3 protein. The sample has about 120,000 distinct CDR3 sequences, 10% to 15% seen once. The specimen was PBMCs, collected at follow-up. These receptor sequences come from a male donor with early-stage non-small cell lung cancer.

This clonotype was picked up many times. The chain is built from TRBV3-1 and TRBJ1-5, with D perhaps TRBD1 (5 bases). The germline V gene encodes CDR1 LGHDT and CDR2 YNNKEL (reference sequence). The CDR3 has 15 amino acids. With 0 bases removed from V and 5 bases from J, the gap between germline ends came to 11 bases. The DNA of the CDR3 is TGTGCCAGCAGCCAAGATGGGGGAAGCGATCAGCCCCAGCATTTT. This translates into CASSQDGGSDQPQHF.

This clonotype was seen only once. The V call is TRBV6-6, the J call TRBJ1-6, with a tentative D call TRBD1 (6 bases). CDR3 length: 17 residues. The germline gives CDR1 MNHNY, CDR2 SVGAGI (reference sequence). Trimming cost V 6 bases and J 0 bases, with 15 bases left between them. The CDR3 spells CASRGDRTFSYNSPLHF. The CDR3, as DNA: TGTGCCAGCAGAGGTGACAGGACCTTCTCCTATAATTCACCCCTCCACTTT.

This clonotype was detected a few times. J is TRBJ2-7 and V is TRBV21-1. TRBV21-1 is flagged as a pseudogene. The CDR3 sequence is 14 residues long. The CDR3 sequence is CASSNRQGPYEQYF. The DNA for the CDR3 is TGTGCCAGCAGCAACCGACAAGGCCCCTACGAGCAGTACTTC.

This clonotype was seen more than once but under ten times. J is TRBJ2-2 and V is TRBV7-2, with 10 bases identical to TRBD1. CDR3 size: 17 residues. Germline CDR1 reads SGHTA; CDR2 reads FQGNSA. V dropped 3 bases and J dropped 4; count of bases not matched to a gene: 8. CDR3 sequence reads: CASSFLPGQGPTGELFF. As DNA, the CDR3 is TGTGCCAGCAGCTTCCTCCCGGGACAGGGGCCCACCGGGGAGCTGTTTTTT.

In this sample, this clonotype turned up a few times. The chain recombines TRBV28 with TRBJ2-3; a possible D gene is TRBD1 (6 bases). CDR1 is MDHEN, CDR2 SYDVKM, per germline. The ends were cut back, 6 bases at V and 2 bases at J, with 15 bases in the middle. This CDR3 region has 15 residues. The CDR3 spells CASRPGDLNTDTQYF. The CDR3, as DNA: TGTGCCAGCAGACCAGGGGACCTTAACACAGATACGCAGTATTTT.

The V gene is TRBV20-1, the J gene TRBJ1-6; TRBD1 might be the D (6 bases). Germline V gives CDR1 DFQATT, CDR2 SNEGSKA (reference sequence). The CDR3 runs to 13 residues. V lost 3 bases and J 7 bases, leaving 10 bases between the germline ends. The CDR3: CSASGGQNSPLHF. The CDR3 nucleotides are TGCAGTGCTAGCGGGGGCCAAAATTCACCCCTCCACTTT.

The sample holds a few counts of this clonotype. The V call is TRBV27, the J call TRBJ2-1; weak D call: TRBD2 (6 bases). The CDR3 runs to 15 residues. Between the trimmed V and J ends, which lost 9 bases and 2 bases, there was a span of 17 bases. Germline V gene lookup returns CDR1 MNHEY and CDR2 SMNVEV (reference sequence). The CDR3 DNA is TGTGCCAGTCACGATGGGGGGATTACCTACAATGAGCAGTTCTTC. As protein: CASHDGGITYNEQFF.

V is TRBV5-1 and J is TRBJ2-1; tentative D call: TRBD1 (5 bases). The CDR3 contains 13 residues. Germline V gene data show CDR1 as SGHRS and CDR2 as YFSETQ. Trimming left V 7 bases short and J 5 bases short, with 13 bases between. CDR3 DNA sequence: TGCGCCAGCCTTGGGGCCCCTAACAATGAGCAGTTCTTC. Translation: CASLGAPNNEQFF. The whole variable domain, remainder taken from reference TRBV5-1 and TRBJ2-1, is KAGVTQTPRYLIKTRGQQVTLSCSPISGHRSVSWYQQTPGQGLQFLFEYFSETQRNKGNFPGRFSGRQFSNSRSEMNVSTLELGDSALYLCASLGAPNNEQFFGPGTRLTVL.

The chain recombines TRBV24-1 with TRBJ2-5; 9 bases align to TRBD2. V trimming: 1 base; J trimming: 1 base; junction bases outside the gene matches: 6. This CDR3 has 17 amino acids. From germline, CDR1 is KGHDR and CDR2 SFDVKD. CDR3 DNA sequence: TGTGCCACCAGTGATTTTCTCGGGACTAGCATCCAAGAGACCCAGTACTTC. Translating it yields CATSDFLGTSIQETQYF.

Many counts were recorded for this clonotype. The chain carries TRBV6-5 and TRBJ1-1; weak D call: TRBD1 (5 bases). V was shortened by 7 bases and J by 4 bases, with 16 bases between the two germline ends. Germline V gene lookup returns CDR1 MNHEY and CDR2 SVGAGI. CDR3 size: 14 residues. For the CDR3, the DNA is TGTGCCAGCAACCTGGGACGGTGGGGCACTGAAGCTTTCTTT. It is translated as CASNLGRWGTEAFF.

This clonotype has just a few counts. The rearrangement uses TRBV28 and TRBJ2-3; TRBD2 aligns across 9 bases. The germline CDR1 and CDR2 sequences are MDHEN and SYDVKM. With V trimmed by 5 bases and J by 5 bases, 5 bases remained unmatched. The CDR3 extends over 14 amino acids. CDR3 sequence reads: CASSLSGGRDTQYF. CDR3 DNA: TGTGCCAGCAGTCTTAGCGGGGGAAGAGATACGCAGTATTTT.

CDR3 loop: CASRPRDRLSGEQYF. The CDR3 DNA sequence: TGTGCCAGCAGACCCCGGGACAGGCTCTCGGGAGAGCAGTACTTC. The chain couples TRBV5-6 to TRBJ2-7; TRBD1 aligns across 8 bases. The CDR3 has 15 residues. The junction had 14 bases not matched to a gene; V was cut back by 5 bases and J by 7 bases. The germline V gene encodes CDR1 SGHDT and CDR2 YYEEEE.

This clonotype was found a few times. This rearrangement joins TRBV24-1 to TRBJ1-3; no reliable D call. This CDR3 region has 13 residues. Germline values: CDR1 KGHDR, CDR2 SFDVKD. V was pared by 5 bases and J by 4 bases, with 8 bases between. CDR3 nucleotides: TGTGCCACCAGTGGGAGCAGCGGAAACACCATATATTTT. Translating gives CATSGSSGNTIYF.

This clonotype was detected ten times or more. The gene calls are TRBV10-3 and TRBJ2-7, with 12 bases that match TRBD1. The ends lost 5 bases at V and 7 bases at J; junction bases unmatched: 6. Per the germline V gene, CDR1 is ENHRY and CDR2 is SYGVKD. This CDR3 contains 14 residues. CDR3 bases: TGTGCCATCAGTCCGGGACAGGGGGCCAGAGAGCAGTACTTC. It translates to CAISPGQGAREQYF.

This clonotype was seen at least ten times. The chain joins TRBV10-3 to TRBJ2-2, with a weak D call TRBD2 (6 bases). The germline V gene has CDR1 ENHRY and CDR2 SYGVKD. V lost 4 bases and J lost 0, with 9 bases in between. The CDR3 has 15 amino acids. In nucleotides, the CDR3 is TGTGCCATCAGTGTAGGAGGGTCGAACACCGGGGAGCTGTTTTTT. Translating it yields CAISVGGSNTGELFF.

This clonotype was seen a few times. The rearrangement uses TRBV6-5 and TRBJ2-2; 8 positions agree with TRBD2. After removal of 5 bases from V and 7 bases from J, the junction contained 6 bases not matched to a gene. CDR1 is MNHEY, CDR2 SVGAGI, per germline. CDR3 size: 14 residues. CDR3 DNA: TGTGCCAGCAGTCGGACGGGGGGGATCGGGGAGCTGTTTTTT. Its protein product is CASSRTGGIGELFF.

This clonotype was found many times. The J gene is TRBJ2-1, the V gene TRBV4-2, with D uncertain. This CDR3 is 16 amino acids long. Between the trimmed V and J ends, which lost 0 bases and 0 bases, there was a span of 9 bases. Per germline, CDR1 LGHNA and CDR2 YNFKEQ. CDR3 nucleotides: TGTGCCAGCAGCCAAGAATTCGGTAGCTCCTACAATGAGCAGTTCTTC. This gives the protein CASSQEFGSSYNEQFF.

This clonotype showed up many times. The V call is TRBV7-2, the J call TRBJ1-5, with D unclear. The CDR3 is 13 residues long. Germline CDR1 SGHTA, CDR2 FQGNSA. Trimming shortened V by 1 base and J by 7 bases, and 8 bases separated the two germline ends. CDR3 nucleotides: TGTGCCAGCAGCTTAGAACTGGGCCAGCCCCAGCATTTT. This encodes CASSLELGQPQHF. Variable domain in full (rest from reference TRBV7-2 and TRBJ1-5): GAGVSQSPSNKVTEKGKDVELRCDPISGHTALYWYRQSLGQGLEFLIYFQGNSAPDKSGLPSDRFSAERTGGSVSTLTIQRTQQEDSAVYLCASSLELGQPQHFGDGTRLSIL.